Each of the 30 T cell receptor beta chains below was sequenced from the same sample in a study of blood T cell repertoires in COVID-19. Data came from immunoSEQ multiplex PCR; TCRdb stores just in-frame clones and leaves some out. The data hold approximately 250,000 clones, with about nine tenths observed a single time. The specimen was peripheral blood. The receptors shown here come from a man aged 30-40 years with COVID-19, enrolled during active disease.

A single count supports this clone. This CDR3 reads CASSPDLYEQYF. CDR3 sequence (DNA): TGTGCCAGCAGCCCAGATCTCTACGAGCAGTACTTC. The rearrangement joins TRBV3-1 (or the pseudogene TRBV3-2) to TRBJ2-7; D gene unclear. V lost 4 bases to trimming and J lost 3 bases, with 7 bases between them. Germline V lookup: CDR1 LGHDT, CDR2 YNNKEL (reference sequence). The length of the CDR3 is 12 residues.

The chain couples TRBV4-1 to TRBJ2-2, with D hard to call. Per the germline V gene, CDR1 is MGHRA and CDR2 is YSYEKL. The CDR3 covers 15 residues. Deletions cut 1 base from V and 1 base from J, with 7 bases between. The CDR3 spells CASSQAGRNTGELFF. The CDR3 nucleotides are TGCGCCAGCAGCCAAGCCGGTAGGAACACCGGGGAGCTGTTTTTT.

This CDR3 is CASSIGGGYNEQFF. The CDR3 coding sequence is TGTGCCAGTAGTATAGGAGGCGGTTACAATGAGCAGTTCTTC. V and J are TRBV19 and TRBJ2-1; D is ambiguous. Trimming took 1 base from V and 4 from J, leaving 8 bases between them. This CDR3 is 14 amino acids long. CDR1 is LNHDA and CDR2 is SQIVND in the germline V gene (reference sequence).

The chain carries TRBV5-6 and TRBJ1-1, with 7 bases that match TRBD1. The germline CDR1 and CDR2 sequences are SGHDT and YYEEEE. CDR3 size: 14 residues. With V trimmed by 2 bases and J by 5 bases, 6 bases remained unmatched. The CDR3 spells CASSLETGLTEAFF. The CDR3 region has the DNA TGTGCCAGCAGCTTAGAGACAGGGCTAACTGAAGCTTTCTTT. Full variable domain (remainder filled in from reference TRBV5-6 and TRBJ1-1): DAGVTQSPTHLIKTRGQQVTLRCSPKSGHDTVSWYQQALGQGPQFIFQYYEEEERQRGNFPDRFSGHQFPNYSSELNVNALLLGDSALYLCASSLETGLTEAFFGQGTRLTVV.

In this sample, this clone turned up once. V is TRBV2 and J is TRBJ1-1; 7 bases are shared with TRBD1. The CDR3 is 13 amino acids. J was trimmed by 3 bases and V by 9 bases; bases with no gene match: 7. Per the germline V gene, CDR1 is SNHLY and CDR2 is FYNNEI. The CDR3 coding sequence is TGTGCCAGAAAAATCGGACAGGACACTGAAGCTTTCTTT. It yields the protein CARKIGQDTEAFF.

CDR3 DNA sequence: TGTGCCAGCAGCTCCGGACTAGCGGGGGGTATCAGCACAGATACGCAGTATTTT. The encoded protein is CASSSGLAGGISTDTQYF. The rearrangement links TRBV11-3 to TRBJ2-3; 14 positions match TRBD2. The germline V gene has CDR1 SGHNT and CDR2 YENEEA. The CDR3 is 18 residues long. J was trimmed by 0 bases and V by 4 bases; bases with no gene match: 6.

The chain combines TRBV6-5 with TRBJ1-3, with 8 positions matching TRBD1. The CDR3 consists of 12 residues. CDR1 is MNHEY and CDR2 is SVGAGI in the germline V gene. Unmatched junction bases numbered 1, after V lost 8 bases and J lost 4 bases. The CDR3 is CASGDRGNTIYF. CDR3 DNA sequence: TGTGCCAGCGGGGACAGGGGAAACACCATATATTTT.

V usage is TRBV10-3 and J usage is TRBJ1-2; 7 nucleotides agree with TRBD1. This CDR3 contains 13 residues. Germline CDR1 ENHRY, CDR2 SYGVKD. J lost 8 bases, V lost 4 bases, and 7 bases had no gene match. The CDR3 spells CAISVTGMNGYTF. In DNA form, the CDR3 reads TGTGCCATCAGTGTGACAGGGATGAACGGCTACACCTTC.

This clone was seen a handful of times. The rearrangement joins TRBV4-1 to TRBJ1-1; TRBD1 matches at 7 bases. Looked up from germline, CDR1 is MGHRA and CDR2 is YSYEKL. J lost 7 bases, V lost 5 bases, and 10 bases had no gene match. This CDR3 contains 14 residues. Here the CDR3 DNA reads TGCGCCAGCAGCACGCGACAGGGCCCTGTTGAAGCTTTCTTT. Amino acids: CASSTRQGPVEAFF.

The chain recombines TRBV5-1 with TRBJ2-5; D may be TRBD2 (6 bases). The CDR3 has 14 residues. V was trimmed by 0 bases and J by 7 bases, leaving 13 bases between them. From germline, CDR1 is SGHRS and CDR2 YFSETQ. CDR3 DNA: TGCGCCAGCAGCTTGGCGGGACTTGAAGGGACCCAGTACTTC. As protein: CASSLAGLEGTQYF. Combining the CDR3 with reference TRBV5-1 and TRBJ2-5 gives the whole variable domain KAGVTQTPRYLIKTRGQQVTLSCSPISGHRSVSWYQQTPGQGLQFLFEYFSETQRNKGNFPGRFSGRQFSNSRSEMNVSTLELGDSALYLCASSLAGLEGTQYFGPGTRLLVL.

J is TRBJ2-7 and V is TRBV9; 10 positions match TRBD1. CDR1 is SGDLS and CDR2 is YYNGEE in the germline V gene. There are 16 residues in the CDR3. V was clipped by 4 bases and J by 5 bases; unmatched bases: 12. CDR3 DNA sequence: TGTGCCAGCAGCCCCCGCCCGGGACAGGGGCGTCACGAGCAGTACTTC. It specifies CASSPRPGQGRHEQYF.

The chain combines TRBV6-5 with TRBJ1-2; 8 bases map to TRBD1. The V gene's germline CDR1 is MNHEY and CDR2 SVGAGI. This CDR3 spans 16 amino acids. V lost 3 bases, J lost 0 bases, and 6 bases stayed unmatched. The CDR3 DNA reads as TGTGCCAGCAGTTATGTAGGGACAGGTTCTAACTATGGCTACACCTTC. Residues: CASSYVGTGSNYGYTF.

In nucleotides, the CDR3 is TGTGCCAGCAGTCCACCGGGAGGGCCTGAAGCTTTCTTT. Translated, it gives CASSPPGGPEAFF. V gene TRBV12-3 or TRBV12-4 combines with J gene TRBJ1-1, with no clear D. The V end lost 5 bases, the J end lost 6 bases, and 13 bases lay between the germline ends. The CDR3 sequence is 13 residues long.

This clone was seen a single time. The V and J genes are TRBV6-2 or TRBV6-3 and TRBJ2-1; 16 nucleotides agree with TRBD2. The CDR3 totals 20 residues. Per the germline V gene, CDR1 is MNHEY and CDR2 is SVGEGT. The ends lost 6 bases at V and 0 bases at J; junction bases unmatched: 11. The CDR3 sequence is CASSRRSGLAGGSSYNEQFF. CDR3 DNA sequence: TGTGCCAGCAGCCGCCGCTCGGGACTAGCGGGGGGGTCCTCCTACAATGAGCAGTTCTTC.

The chain links TRBV6-5 to TRBJ1-4; the match to TRBD1 covers 7 bases. CDR1 and CDR2 from the germline V gene are MNHEY and SVGAGI. The CDR3 is 14 residues long. V shed 5 bases, J shed 8 bases, and the junction held 8 bases outside the gene matches. In nucleotides, the CDR3 is TGTGCCAGCAGTCAGGACAGGAGGGGGGAAAAACTGTTTTTT. Amino acid sequence: CASSQDRRGEKLFF.

This sequence joins TRBV6-5 and TRBJ1-1; perhaps TRBD1 as D (6 bases). Germline V gene lookup returns CDR1 MNHEY and CDR2 SVGAGI. The CDR3 runs 15 residues. Trimming left V 0 bases short and J 5 bases short, with 13 bases between. DNA of the CDR3: TGTGCCAGCAGTTACTCCGGGGGGCTCGGAACTGAAGCTTTCTTT. This sequence encodes CASSYSGGLGTEAFF.

The genes are TRBV2 and TRBJ2-1; D is perhaps TRBD1 (6 bases). Trimming pared 2 bases from V and 10 bases from J, leaving 18 bases between. The CDR3 is made up of 15 amino acids. CDR1 and CDR2 from the germline V gene are SNHLY and FYNNEI. The CDR3 nucleotides are TGTGCCAGCAGTGAATCTCCGACAGGCGAATGGGAGCAGTTCTTC. It codes for CASSESPTGEWEQFF.

Only one count was recorded for this clone. The chain couples TRBV3-1 (or the pseudogene TRBV3-2) to TRBJ2-5; perhaps TRBD2 as D (6 bases). Germline V gene sequence: CDR1 LGHDT, CDR2 YNNKEL (reference sequence). The CDR3 is 13 residues long. V was shortened by 4 bases and J by 4 bases, with 10 bases between the two germline ends. The CDR3 sequence: CASSRLGGETQYF. In DNA form, the CDR3 reads TGTGCCAGCAGCCGCCTGGGGGGAGAGACCCAGTACTTC.

This sequence joins TRBV11-2 and TRBJ2-7; 13 bases agree with TRBD2. Per germline, CDR1 SGHAT and CDR2 FQNNGV. The CDR3 consists of 15 residues. With V trimmed by 8 bases and J by 4 bases, 8 bases remained unmatched. CDR3 amino acids: CASRPGLAGPYEQYF. CDR3 nucleotides: TGTGCCAGCCGACCGGGACTAGCGGGGCCGTACGAGCAGTACTTC. Combining the CDR3 with reference TRBV11-2 and TRBJ2-7 gives the whole variable domain EAGVAQSPRYKIIEKRQSVAFWCNPISGHATLYWYQQILGQGPKLLIQFQNNGVVDDSQLPKDRFSAERLKGVDSTLKIQPAKLEDSAVYLCASRPGLAGPYEQYFGPGTRLTVT.

The chain uses TRBV7-9 and TRBJ1-1; D is possibly TRBD1 (5 bases). CDR3 size: 13 residues. Germline assignment: CDR1 SEHNR and CDR2 FQNEAQ (reference sequence). V was clipped by 3 bases and J by 1 base, with 6 bases between them. For the CDR3, the DNA is TGTGCCAGCAGCTTTGGGGCGAACACTGAAGCTTTCTTT. It codes for CASSFGANTEAFF.

Written as DNA, the CDR3 is TGTGCCAGCAGCCAAGATGGAAGGGGCTATGGTGAAAAACTGTTTTTT. Amino acids: CASSQDGRGYGEKLFF. The rearrangement uses TRBV4-2 and TRBJ1-4; possible D gene TRBD1, 5 bases. There are 16 residues in the CDR3. Germline assignment: CDR1 LGHNA and CDR2 YNFKEQ. Trimming left V 0 bases short and J 7 bases short, with 15 bases between.

The rearrangement joins TRBV6-6 to TRBJ1-4, with 9 bases lining up with TRBD1. Losses at the gene ends were 6 bases for V and 6 bases for J; bases not matched to a gene: 2. CDR1 is MNHNY, CDR2 SVGAGI, per germline (reference sequence). This CDR3 comprises 13 residues. CDR3 sequence (DNA): TGTGCCAGCAGCCGGGACAGGGATGAAAAACTGTTTTTT. Protein product: CASSRDRDEKLFF.

The J gene is TRBJ2-1, the V gene TRBV27, with TRBD1 as a possible D gene (6 bases). Germline lookup yields CDR1 MNHEY and CDR2 SMNVEV (reference sequence). V was clipped by 6 bases and J by 0 bases, with 15 bases between them. This CDR3 has 16 amino acids. CDR3: CASREYRDYSYNEQFF. The DNA of the CDR3 is TGTGCCAGCAGGGAGTACAGGGATTACTCCTACAATGAGCAGTTCTTC.

The chain recombines TRBV29-1 with TRBJ2-3; 9 bases are shared with TRBD1. This CDR3 is built from 14 residues. J gave up 4 bases and V 6 bases, and 8 bases lay outside the gene matches. Germline lookup yields CDR1 SQVTM and CDR2 ANQGSEA. The DNA of the CDR3 is TGCAGCGTGGGGGGACAGGGTAGGTCAGATACGCAGTATTTT. It codes for CSVGGQGRSDTQYF.

The chain couples TRBV4-1 to TRBJ1-3; D not certain. The CDR3 is 15 residues long. Per germline, CDR1 MGHRA and CDR2 YSYEKL. V lost 1 base to trimming and J lost 0 bases, with 7 bases between them. CDR3 nucleotides: TGCGCCAGCAGCCAAGCTCGGGTCTCTGGAAACACCATATATTTT. Translation gives CASSQARVSGNTIYF.

The chain uses TRBV6-5 and TRBJ1-1; D remains unclear. The V end lost 6 bases, the J end lost 3 bases, and 14 bases lay between the germline ends. The germline V gene encodes CDR1 MNHEY and CDR2 SVGAGI. The CDR3 loop spans 14 amino acids. CDR3 region: CASSIREVDTEAFF. The CDR3 nucleotides are TGTGCCAGCAGCATACGAGAGGTAGACACTGAAGCTTTCTTT.

The chain recombines TRBV27 with TRBJ1-5, with TRBD1 matching 7 bases. With 4 bases clipped from V and 5 bases from J, the junction kept 2 bases outside the gene matches. CDR3 length equals 13 residues. Germline V lookup: CDR1 MNHEY, CDR2 SMNVEV (reference sequence). CDR3 sequence (DNA): TGTGCCAGCAGTTGGGACAGTCATCAGCCCCAGCATTTT. It codes for CASSWDSHQPQHF.

The genes are TRBV11-2 and TRBJ2-7; D might be TRBD1 (6 bases). CDR1 is SGHAT and CDR2 is FQNNGV in the germline V gene. CDR3 length: 15 residues. V lost 5 bases and J 3 bases, leaving 17 bases between the germline ends. CDR3 coding DNA: TGTGCCAGCAGCGGTCTTCGTGAGACAGGCTACGAGCAGTACTTC. Protein: CASSGLRETGYEQYF.

The chain links TRBV5-1 to TRBJ2-3; TRBD2 might be the D (6 bases). Trimming removed 4 bases from V and 1 base from J, with 16 bases in between. CDR1 SGHRS and CDR2 YFSETQ come from the germline V gene. The length of the CDR3 is 16 residues. In DNA, the CDR3 is TGCGCCAGCAGCCCGCTGGCGGGGAAGGGCACAGATACGCAGTATTTT. Amino acids: CASSPLAGKGTDTQYF.

The genes are TRBV7-2 and TRBJ2-1; D call uncertain. This CDR3 contains 15 residues. The germline CDR1 and CDR2 sequences are SGHTA and FQGNSA. V was pared by 1 base and J by 5 bases, with 12 bases between. The CDR3 sequence: CASSLDPGTHNEQFF. The DNA of the CDR3 is TGTGCCAGCAGCTTAGATCCAGGAACCCACAATGAGCAGTTCTTC.